Listed here is a single T cell receptor (beta chain). The table lists this clonotype with a few counts. Its target antigen remains unknown. Per-base quality was not reported, and no clone a single base away is much larger than it. The intended sense of this specimen's time point label: patch test 1, 2 weeks after DPC sensitization. The treatment or condition label here, explained by the study, means: therapeutic diphenylcyclopropenone sensitization with weekly scalp DPC. At every patch-test visit, the blood draw took place before the patch test was put on. Patients were eligible if aged 18 to 70, diagnosed with alopecia and judged suitable for DPC therapy, and pregnant patients were excluded. Total RNA was isolated from unfractionated whole blood collected in Tempus Blood RNA tubes. Including cysteine and phenylalanine, the CDR3 has 14 amino acids. The entry retains the CDR3 DNA only, 42 bases that are in frame from base 1. CDR1 and CDR2, looked up from the germline V gene, are MNHEY and SVGAGI. V and J are truncated by 2 bases and 1 base respectively, leaving an intervening sequence of 9 bases.

This sample was taken from a study of human T cells and chemical hapten exposure (dated by TCRdb to the early 2020s). At the level of the whole study: For sensitization, 2% DPC in acetone was applied to an approximately 2 cm by approximately 2 cm area of upper inner arm skin. Weekly therapeutic DPC doses were additionally applied to the scalp of patients throughout the roughly 24-week study period. Patch testing was performed on the upper back with Finn chambers containing 0.01% DPC, and the patch tests were scored after 6 days according to International Contact Dermatitis Research Group standards. Alopecia areata with under or over 50% scalp involvement, alopecia totalis and alopecia universalis were represented in the patient cohort, which was mostly female. Libraries were pooled for sequencing, and per-sample TCR yields varied mainly because of small differences in library volumes within the pool. Peripheral blood TCR repertoire changes were tracked in vivo in alopecia patients during primary and secondary sensitization to the hapten diphenylcyclopropenone (DPC). Blood samples were taken from patients before sensitization (week 0) and then at 2, 6 and about 24 weeks after DPC sensitization. About 30 alopecia patients provided blood for TCR sequencing at one to four time points (pre-sensitization, 2, 6 and 24 weeks). The study at large found these results: After repeated subsampling, changes were observed in the strength of the expansion versus patch-test correlation and in the threshold at which the correlation became significant. Because all patients had alopecia, a presumed autoimmune disease, the immune response of the patients might differ from that of healthy individuals. DPC sensitization did not change how many TCRs were above 1 in 1000 frequency, and no evidence was found of alterations in global repertoire structure. Patch test score was positively correlated with the number of PT1 expanded TCRs, with significance at thresholds 8, 16 and 32 but not at 4. Significantly more large CDR3 similarity clusters were formed by expanded TCRs than by pre-sensitization or healthy control sets, consistent with antigen-driven responses.

Library prep was done by RACE. Reads for this sample came from a NextSeq 500. During library preparation, unique molecular identifiers were attached to individual cDNA molecules so that TCRs could be counted in a quantitative, reproducible way. From each blood RNA sample, both TCR alpha and TCR beta chains were sequenced. Turning to the authors' computational methods: The median number of TCRs per sample was roughly 100,000, ranging from roughly 23,224 to 690,600. V, J and CDR3 annotation of the TCR reads was carried out using the Decombinator software suite. To make PS versus PT1 abundance plots, every sample was subsampled to the same number of TCRs (28,000). TCRs were defined as expanded if absent before sensitization and observed at least eight times at the 2-week time point. The raw public reads went through TCRdb reprocessing: fastp at Q25, MiXCR clone calling, in-frame beta chains kept. Rows are unified per CDR3 protein, each entry keeping the most common DNA and genes. Clone size and V and J calls follow TCRdb, not the original study. The sample has about 120,000 distinct CDR3 sequences on record, approximately 13% of them singletons. The ten biggest clones cover less than 0.95% of the sample.

The chain is encoded by TRBV6-5 joined to TRBJ2-7, with the D gene not confidently named. This sequence originates from a man aged 18 to 30 with alopecia areata. Some clones in this sample may be carry-over from other donors' samples. The specimen comprised whole blood, sampled in connection with sensitization to the hapten diphenylcyclopropenone (DPC). CDR3 reads: CASSYGMGSYEQYF. In nucleotides, the sequence is TGTGCCAGCAGTTACGGGATGGGTTCCTACGAGCAGTACTTC.